Shown below are 8 T cell receptor beta chains from a single sample sequenced in a study of blood T cells in healthy people across ages. Then a second PCR, running roughly 7 to 11 cycles, was carried out with a sample-barcoded 5' primer and a J-beta primer mix. MiXCR was run by TCRdb on the 5' RACE reads, yielding one entry per CDR3 protein. The data show 600,000 to 800,000 distinct CDR3 sequences, with around 21% seen just once and approximately 3.7% held by the top ten. Input material: blood. The receptors originated from a man aged 70 or older in good health.

The chain recombines TRBV11-2 with TRBJ2-1; D gene unclear. The CDR3 extends over 16 amino acids. The germline V gene has CDR1 SGHAT and CDR2 FQNNGV. Trimming took 6 bases from V and 0 from J, leaving 15 bases between them. This chain's CDR3 is CASRTPTESSYNEQFF. The DNA for the CDR3 is TGTGCCAGCAGAACCCCGACTGAAAGCTCCTACAATGAGCAGTTCTTC.

This clonotype was picked up a small number of times. The chain couples TRBV20-1 to TRBJ2-2; tentatively, D is TRBD1 or TRBD2 (5 bases each). The CDR3 sequence is 16 residues long. V lost 4 bases and J 0 bases, leaving 15 bases between the germline ends. Per germline, CDR1 DFQATT and CDR2 SNEGSKA (reference sequence). This CDR3 reads CSAITPGRANTGELFF. Here the CDR3 DNA reads TGCAGTGCTATAACACCGGGACGTGCGAACACCGGGGAGCTGTTTTTT.

In this sample, this clonotype turned up a few times. The V and J genes are TRBV5-1 and TRBJ2-5, with D uncertain. CDR1 SGHRS and CDR2 YFSETQ come from the germline V gene. V shed 5 bases and J shed 2 bases, with 16 bases lying between them. There are 15 residues in the CDR3. The CDR3 reads CASSDPRLEQETQYF. CDR3 nucleotides: TGCGCCAGCAGTGACCCGAGACTCGAACAAGAGACCCAGTACTTC. Full variable domain (rest looked up from reference TRBV5-1 and TRBJ2-5): KAGVTQTPRYLIKTRGQQVTLSCSPISGHRSVSWYQQTPGQGLQFLFEYFSETQRNKGNFPGRFSGRQFSNSRSEMNVSTLELGDSALYLCASSDPRLEQETQYFGPGTRLLVL.

This clonotype was recorded a few times. The rearrangement uses TRBV3-1 and TRBJ1-1, with D unclear. The V and J ends lost 2 bases and 2 bases respectively, with 6 bases between them. This CDR3 is built from 13 residues. Germline V lookup: CDR1 LGHDT, CDR2 YNNKEL (reference sequence). CDR3 sequence (DNA): TGTGCCAGCAGCCAAAAGTCTAACACTGAAGCTTTCTTT. Its translation: CASSQKSNTEAFF.

This clonotype was picked up many times. The chain uses TRBV7-6 and TRBJ2-5; 8 bases are shared with TRBD1. The closer fit of TRBJ2-7 to the DNA end suggests the J call may be wrong. The CDR3 runs to 14 residues. From germline, CDR1 is SGHVS and CDR2 FNYEAQ. DNA of the CDR3: TGTGCCAGCAGCTTAGCGGACAGGGACTACGAGCAGTACTTC. Its protein is CASSLADRDYEQYF.

Only a few counts were recorded for this clonotype. This chain uses TRBV5-1 with TRBJ2-7; D unclear. Germline assignment: CDR1 SGHRS and CDR2 YFSETQ. This CDR3 comprises 13 residues. Between the trimmed V and J ends, which lost 0 bases and 3 bases, there was a span of 7 bases. The CDR3 DNA is TGCGCCAGCAGCTTGGCTAACGACTACGAGCAGTACTTC. Its translation is CASSLANDYEQYF.

In its sample, this clonotype was seen a few times. The CDR3 nucleotides are TGCGCCAGCAGCCTGGGGCTAGCGTATATCAATGAGCAGTTCTTC. Protein: CASSLGLAYINEQFF. This rearrangement joins TRBV5-1 to TRBJ2-5; perhaps TRBD2 as D (6 bases). The J call is in doubt because the DNA end fits TRBJ2-1 better. The germline gives CDR1 SGHRS, CDR2 YFSETQ. The CDR3 is 15 amino acids.

The chain couples TRBV18 to TRBJ2-5; maybe TRBD1 (6 bases). This CDR3 contains 14 residues. The germline CDR1 and CDR2 sequences are KGHSH and LQKENI. V shed 3 bases and J shed 2 bases, with 10 bases lying between them. The CDR3 coding sequence is TGTGCCAGCTCACCGACGGACAGTCAAGAGACCCAGTACTTC. This translates into CASSPTDSQETQYF.